The entry below gives a single T cell receptor (beta chain) sequence along with its context. Its cognate antigen is unknown. Primers for the PCR totalled 60 Vbeta and 13 Jbeta. Only in-frame clones appear in the TCRdb table, and some are missing; sequencing was by immunoSEQ multiplex PCR. The data contain 210,000 or so clones, roughly 81% of them singletons. Per germline, CDR1 SGHNT and CDR2 YENEEA. The trim removed 2 bases at V and 4 bases at J, leaving 16 bases unmatched. CDR3 length: 19 amino acids. The sample is drawn from a study of cytomegalovirus exposure and HLA in healthy donors. Whole-study context: Counted in an early data release were 75 million to 85 million unique TCRs from HLA-typed donors. Study outcomes and limitations: Earlier findings revealed that most TCR beta V segments proved productive either about 87% or about 30% of the time.

Specimen: PBMCs. The chain carries TRBV11-3 and TRBJ2-1; 8 bases fit TRBD2. The clonotype was recovered from a woman in her 30s in good health and CMV-seropositive. CDR3 sequence reads: CASSLTAPRSGSVYNEQFF. The DNA of the CDR3 is TGTGCCAGCAGCTTAACCGCCCCCCGAAGCGGGAGTGTGTACAATGAGCAGTTCTTC.